This T cell receptor beta chain was captured in a study of CD8+ T cells in alopecia areata. Extracted from the samples, RNA was reverse transcribed into cDNA to serve as the sequencing template. Repertoires were generated with immunoSEQ multiplex PCR, while TCRdb's copy carries only in-frame clones and drops some. This table has roughly 110,000 clones, 84% appearing once. Germline CDR1 is SGHRS and CDR2 is YFSETQ. V was shortened by 3 bases and J by 6 bases, with 13 bases between the two germline ends. The CDR3 spans 14 residues. Treatment noted: oral pan-JAK inhibitor, 5-10 mg twice daily. This receptor was obtained from a human donor with alopecia areata. Sequencing used CD8+ T cells sorted from blood, obtained at week 24, from a patient treated with tofacitinib. The rearrangement uses TRBV5-1 and TRBJ2-1, with TRBD2 as a possible D gene (5 bases). The CDR3 region is CASSSPRGGNEQFF. CDR3 coding DNA: TGCGCCAGCAGCTCCCCCAGAGGAGGCAATGAGCAGTTCTTC. Full variable domain (rest looked up from reference TRBV5-1 and TRBJ2-1): KAGVTQTPRYLIKTRGQQVTLSCSPISGHRSVSWYQQTPGQGLQFLFEYFSETQRNKGNFPGRFSGRQFSNSRSEMNVSTLELGDSALYLCASSSPRGGNEQFFGPGTRLTVL.